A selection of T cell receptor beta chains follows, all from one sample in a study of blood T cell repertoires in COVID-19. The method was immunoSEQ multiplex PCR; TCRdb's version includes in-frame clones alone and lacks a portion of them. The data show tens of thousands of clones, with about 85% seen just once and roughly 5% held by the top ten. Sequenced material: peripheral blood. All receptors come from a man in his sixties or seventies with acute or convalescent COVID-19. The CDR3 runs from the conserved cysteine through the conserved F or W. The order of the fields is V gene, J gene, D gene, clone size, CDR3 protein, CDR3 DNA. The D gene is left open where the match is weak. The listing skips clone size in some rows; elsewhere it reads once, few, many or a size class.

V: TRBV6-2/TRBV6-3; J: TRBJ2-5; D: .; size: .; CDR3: CASSGGTAGRETQYF; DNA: TGTGCCAGCAGTGGTGGGACAGCTGGGAGGGAGACCCAGTACTTC
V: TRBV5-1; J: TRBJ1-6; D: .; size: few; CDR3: CASSFQGPSNSPLHF; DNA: TGCGCCAGCAGCTTCCAGGGGCCCAGTAATTCACCCCTCCACTTT
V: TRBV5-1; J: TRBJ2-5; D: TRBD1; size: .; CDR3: CASSPGTGMAETQYF; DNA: TGCGCCAGCAGCCCTGGGACAGGTATGGCGGAGACCCAGTACTTC
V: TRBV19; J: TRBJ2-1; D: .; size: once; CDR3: CASSKRLINEQFF; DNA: TGTGCCAGTAGTAAGCGACTGATCAATGAGCAGTTCTTC
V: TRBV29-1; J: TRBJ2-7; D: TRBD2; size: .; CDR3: CSVEEGPGGGLLSEYF; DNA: TGCAGCGTTGAAGAAGGCCCCGGGGGGGGACTCCTAAGTGAGTACTTC
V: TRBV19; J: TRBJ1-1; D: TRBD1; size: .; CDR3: CASSIRDRGTRDTEAFF; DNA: TGTGCCAGTAGTATCCGGGACAGGGGAACGAGAGACACTGAAGCTTTCTTT
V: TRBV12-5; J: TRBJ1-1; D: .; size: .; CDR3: CASGSHMNTEAFF; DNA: TGTGCTAGTGGTTCACATATGAACACTGAAGCTTTCTTT
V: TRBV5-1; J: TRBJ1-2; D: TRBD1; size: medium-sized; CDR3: CASSAGTGGYGYTF; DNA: TGCGCCAGCAGCGCCGGGACAGGGGGCTATGGCTACACCTTC
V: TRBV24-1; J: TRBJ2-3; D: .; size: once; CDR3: CATSAREWGTDTQYF; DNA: TGTGCCACCAGTGCCCGGGAATGGGGCACAGATACGCAGTATTTT
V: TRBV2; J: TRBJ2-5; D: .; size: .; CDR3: CASSDRGQETQYF; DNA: TGTGCCAGCAGTGATAGGGGCCAAGAGACCCAGTACTTC
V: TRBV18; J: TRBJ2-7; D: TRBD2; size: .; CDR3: CASSTGLSGGYEQYF; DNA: TGTGCCAGCTCAACAGGACTATCGGGGGGGTACGAGCAGTACTTC
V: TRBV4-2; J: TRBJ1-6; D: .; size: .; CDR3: CASSPRGGDDNSPLHF; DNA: TGTGCCAGCAGCCCCCGAGGGGGGGATGATAATTCACCCCTCCACTTT
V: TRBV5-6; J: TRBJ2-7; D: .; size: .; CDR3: CASSLATDYEQYF; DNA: TGTGCCAGCAGCTTAGCCACAGACTACGAGCAGTACTTC
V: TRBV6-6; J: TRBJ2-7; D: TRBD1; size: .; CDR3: CASSPGTGVLRYSYEQYF; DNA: TGTGCCAGCAGTCCCGGGACAGGGGTGTTAAGGTACTCCTACGAGCAGTACTTC
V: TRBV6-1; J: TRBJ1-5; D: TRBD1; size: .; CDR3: CASSAGTGQNSNQPQHF; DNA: TGTGCCAGCAGTGCAGGGACAGGCCAGAATAGCAATCAGCCCCAGCATTTT
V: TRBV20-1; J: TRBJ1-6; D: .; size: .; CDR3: CSASKGPADNSPLHF; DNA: TGCAGTGCTAGTAAAGGCCCGGCGGATAATTCACCCCTCCACTTT
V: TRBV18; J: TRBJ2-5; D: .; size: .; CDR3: CASSPDGGETQYF; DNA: TGTGCCAGCTCACCGGACGGAGGGGAGACCCAGTACTTC
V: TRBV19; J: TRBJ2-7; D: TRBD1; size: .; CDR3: CASSRDSISYEQYF; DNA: TGTGCCAGTAGTAGGGACAGTATATCCTACGAGCAGTACTTC
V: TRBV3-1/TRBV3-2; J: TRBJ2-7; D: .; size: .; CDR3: CASSQDPWLARSYEQYF; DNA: TGTGCCAGCAGCCAAGATCCCTGGCTAGCCCGCTCCTACGAGCAGTACTTC
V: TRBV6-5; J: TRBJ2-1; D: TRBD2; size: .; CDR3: CASSYGGGAYNEQFF; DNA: TGTGCCAGCAGTTACGGCGGGGGGGCTTACAATGAGCAGTTCTTC
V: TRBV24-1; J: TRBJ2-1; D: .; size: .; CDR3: CATSDAREAGNNEQFF; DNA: TGTGCCACCAGTGATGCGCGGGAAGCGGGCAACAATGAGCAGTTCTTC
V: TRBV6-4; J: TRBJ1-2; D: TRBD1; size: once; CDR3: CASSDSGDRVNYGYTF; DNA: TGTGCCAGCAGTGACTCGGGGGACAGGGTGAACTATGGCTACACCTTC
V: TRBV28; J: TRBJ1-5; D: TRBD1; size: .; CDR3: CASRLGDSYSNQPQHF; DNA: TGTGCCAGCAGACTGGGGGACAGTTATAGCAATCAGCCCCAGCATTTT
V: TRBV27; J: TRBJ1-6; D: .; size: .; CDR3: CASSYWGIGVRALHF; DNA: TGTGCCAGCAGTTATTGGGGAATCGGGGTTCGGGCCCTCCACTTT
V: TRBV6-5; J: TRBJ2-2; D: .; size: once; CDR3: CASSYGQGNTGELFF; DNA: TGTGCCAGCAGTTACGGGCAGGGTAACACCGGGGAGCTGTTTTTT
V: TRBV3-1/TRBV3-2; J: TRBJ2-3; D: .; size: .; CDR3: CASSQLADTQYF; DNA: TGTGCCAGCAGCCAACTAGCTGATACGCAGTATTTT
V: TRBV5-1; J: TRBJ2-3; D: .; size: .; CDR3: CASSGGTTDTQYF; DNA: TGCGCCAGCAGCGGCGGGACCACAGATACGCAGTATTTT
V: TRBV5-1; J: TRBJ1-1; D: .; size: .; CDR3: CASSGRTGNTEAFF; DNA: TGCGCCAGCAGCGGGAGGACGGGGAACACTGAAGCTTTCTTT
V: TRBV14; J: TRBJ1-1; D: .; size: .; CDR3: CASSLGTHTEAFF; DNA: TGTGCCAGCAGCCTGGGCACACACACTGAAGCTTTCTTT
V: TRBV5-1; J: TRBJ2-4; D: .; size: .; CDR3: CASSAGSAKNIQYF; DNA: TGCGCCAGCAGCGCGGGATCGGCCAAAAACATTCAGTACTTC
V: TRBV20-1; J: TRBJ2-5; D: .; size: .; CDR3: CSASRDSNPETQYF; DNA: TGCAGTGCTAGTCGGGACTCCAATCCGGAGACCCAGTACTTC
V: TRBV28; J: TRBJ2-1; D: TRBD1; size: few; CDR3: CASSSPPGQESSYNEQFF; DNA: TGTGCCAGCAGTTCCCCACCGGGACAGGAGAGCTCCTACAATGAGCAGTTCTTC
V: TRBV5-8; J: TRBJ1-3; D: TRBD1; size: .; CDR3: CASSLGQGNSGNTIYF; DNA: TGTGCCAGCAGCTTGGGACAGGGGAACTCTGGAAACACCATATATTTT
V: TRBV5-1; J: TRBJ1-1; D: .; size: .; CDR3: CASSLPWETGEAFF; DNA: TGCGCCAGCAGCCTCCCGTGGGAGACGGGTGAAGCTTTCTTT
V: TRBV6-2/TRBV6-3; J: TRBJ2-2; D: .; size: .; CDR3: CASSFLGHVTGELFF; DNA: TGTGCCAGCAGTTTTCTAGGACACGTGACCGGGGAGCTGTTTTTT
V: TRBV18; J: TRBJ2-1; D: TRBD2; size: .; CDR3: CASSPSGLAGGYNEQFF; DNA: TGTGCCAGCTCACCTTCTGGGCTAGCGGGGGGCTACAATGAGCAGTTCTTC
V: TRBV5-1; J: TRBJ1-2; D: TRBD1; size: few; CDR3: CASSPGTGNYGYTF; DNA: TGCGCCAGCAGCCCGGGGACAGGGAACTATGGCTACACCTTC
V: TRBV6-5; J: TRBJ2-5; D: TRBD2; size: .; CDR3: CASSYSGGSGQETQYF; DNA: TGTGCCAGCAGTTACTCGGGAGGGAGTGGTCAAGAGACCCAGTACTTC
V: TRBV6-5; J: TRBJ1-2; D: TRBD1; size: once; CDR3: CASSYTGQGAPLTF; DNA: TGTGCCAGCAGTTATACCGGACAGGGGGCCCCTCTCACCTTC
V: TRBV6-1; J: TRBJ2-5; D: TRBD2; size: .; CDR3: CASSVGHSGGPGQETQYF; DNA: TGTGCCAGCAGTGTCGGGCACTCGGGGGGGCCAGGGCAAGAGACCCAGTACTTC
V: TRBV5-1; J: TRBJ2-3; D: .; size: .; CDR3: CASSLVLAADTQYF; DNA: TGCGCCAGCAGCTTGGTTCTAGCAGCAGATACGCAGTATTTT
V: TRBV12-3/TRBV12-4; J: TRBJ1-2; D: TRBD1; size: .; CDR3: CASNQDRANGYTF; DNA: TGTGCCAGCAACCAGGACAGGGCAAACGGCTACACCTTC
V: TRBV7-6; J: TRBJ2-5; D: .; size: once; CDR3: CASPPRLVKETQYF; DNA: TGTGCCTCCCCCCCGAGGCTTGTAAAGGAGACCCAGTACTTC
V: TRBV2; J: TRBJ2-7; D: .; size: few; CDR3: CASSEGAGFFYEQYF; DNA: TGTGCCAGCAGTGAAGGGGCAGGGTTTTTCTACGAGCAGTACTTC
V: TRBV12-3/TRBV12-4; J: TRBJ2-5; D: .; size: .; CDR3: CASSLGARSQYF; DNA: TGTGCCAGCAGTTTGGGGGCCAGGTCCCAGTACTTC
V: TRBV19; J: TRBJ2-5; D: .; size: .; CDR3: CASSSYTKETQYF; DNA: TGTGCCAGTAGTTCCTACACTAAAGAGACCCAGTACTTC
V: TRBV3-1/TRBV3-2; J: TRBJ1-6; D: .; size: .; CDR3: CASSQETGDNSPLHF; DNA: TGTGCCAGCAGCCAAGAGACAGGAGATAATTCACCCCTCCACTTT
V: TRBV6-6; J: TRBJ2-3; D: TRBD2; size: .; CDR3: CASSPLAGGRDTDTQYF; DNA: TGTGCCAGCAGTCCATTAGCGGGGGGGCGGGACACAGATACGCAGTATTTT
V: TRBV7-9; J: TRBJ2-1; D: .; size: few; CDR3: CASSLAAGAITYNEQFF; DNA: TGTGCCAGCAGCTTAGCCGCAGGGGCTATCACCTACAATGAGCAGTTCTTC
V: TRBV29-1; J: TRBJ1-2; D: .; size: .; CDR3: CSVEVTRNYGYTF; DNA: TGCAGCGTTGAAGTCACCAGGAACTATGGCTACACCTTC
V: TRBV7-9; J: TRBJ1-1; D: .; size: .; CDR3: CASSLGTSEAFF; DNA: TGTGCCAGCAGCCTTGGGACATCCGAAGCTTTCTTT
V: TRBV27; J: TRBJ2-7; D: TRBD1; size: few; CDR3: CASSLRQGYEQYF; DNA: TGTGCCAGCAGTTTAAGACAGGGGTACGAGCAGTACTTC
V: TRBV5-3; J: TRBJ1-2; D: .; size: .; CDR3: CARSLVQGSHGYTF; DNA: TGTGCCAGAAGCTTGGTACAGGGTAGCCATGGCTACACCTTC